Following are 20 T cell receptor beta chains from one sample sequenced in a study of T cells after yellow fever vaccination. TCRdb fed the 5' RACE reads into MiXCR, producing one record per CDR3 protein. The profile shows about 29,000 distinct CDR3 sequences, 5% of them singletons. The sequencing here drew on CD8+ T cells sorted from PBMCs, taken 10 days after the yellow fever booster vaccination. The source of these receptors is a man aged 25-45 years who received the YFV17D yellow fever vaccine.

This clonotype was observed at least ten times. The chain uses TRBV6-6 and TRBJ2-7, with D maybe TRBD1 (6 bases). This CDR3 region has 12 residues. V shed 4 bases and J shed 6 bases, with 10 bases lying between them. Germline CDR1 and CDR2: MNHNY and SVGAGI (reference sequence). Written as DNA, the CDR3 is TGTGCCAGCAGTTCTACAGGGCCCGAGCAGTACTTC. This codes for CASSSTGPEQYF.

This clonotype was detected many times. V and J are TRBV19 and TRBJ2-1, with TRBD1 matching 8 bases. The CDR3 length is 14 residues. V was pared by 8 bases and J by 6 bases, with 9 bases of the junction left unmatched. Germline CDR1 reads LNHDA; CDR2 reads SQIVND (reference sequence). CDR3 sequence: CASRAGGFGNEQFF. CDR3 nucleotides: TGTGCCAGTCGCGCAGGGGGCTTCGGCAATGAGCAGTTCTTC. The full variable domain, in which reference TRBV19 and TRBJ2-1 provide the parts outside the CDR3, is DGGITQSPKYLFRKEGQNVTLSCEQNLNHDAMYWYRQDPGQGLRLIYYSQIVNDFQKGDIAEGYSVSREKKESFPLTVTSAQKNPTAFYLCASRAGGFGNEQFFGPGTRLTVL.

This clonotype was counted many times. The V and J genes are TRBV10-2 and TRBJ2-5; D could derive from TRBD1 or TRBD2 (7 bases each). CDR1 and CDR2 from the germline V gene are WSHSY and SAAADI. V lost 6 bases and J lost 4, with 18 bases in between. The CDR3 sequence is 15 residues long. This CDR3 is CASRREGALGETQYF. In DNA, the CDR3 is TGCGCCAGCAGGAGGGAGGGGGCGCTTGGAGAGACCCAGTACTTC.

The sample holds many counts of this clonotype. The chain uses TRBV7-9 and TRBJ2-1; 8 bases fit TRBD2. This CDR3 region has 15 residues. CDR1 SEHNR and CDR2 FQNEAQ come from the germline V gene (reference sequence). V was pared by 5 bases and J by 6 bases, with 9 bases of the junction left unmatched. CDR3 loop: CASSPSGSGLNEQFF. In nucleotides, the CDR3 is TGTGCCAGCAGCCCCAGCGGGAGCGGCCTCAATGAGCAGTTCTTC.

This clonotype was seen ten or more times. The chain has TRBV27 and TRBJ2-3; D is unclear. This CDR3 is 13 amino acids long. The germline V gene has CDR1 MNHEY and CDR2 SMNVEV (reference sequence). V lost 8 bases and J lost 2, with 11 bases in between. CDR3 nucleotides: TGTGCCAGCGCCGGACGGTTCACAGATACGCAGTATTTT. This translates into CASAGRFTDTQYF.

The sample holds many counts of this clonotype. The J gene is TRBJ2-7, the V gene TRBV20-1, with 7 nucleotides matching TRBD1. CDR1 is DFQATT, CDR2 SNEGSKA, per germline (reference sequence). The trim removed 0 bases at V and 4 bases at J, leaving 9 bases unmatched. There are 15 residues in the CDR3. The CDR3 region is CSARDLGDSYYEQYF. The CDR3 DNA reads TGCAGTGCTAGAGATCTAGGGGACAGTTATTACGAGCAGTACTTC.

This clonotype has at least ten counts. This CDR3 is CASTDRGNIQYF. CDR3 in DNA: TGTGCCAGCACGGACAGGGGAAACATTCAGTACTTC. This chain connects TRBV27 to TRBJ2-4; 9 bases are a match to TRBD1. V dropped 7 bases and J dropped 6; count of bases not matched to a gene: 1. The length of the CDR3 is 12 residues. Germline assignment: CDR1 MNHEY and CDR2 SMNVEV (reference sequence).

This clonotype was observed many times. The CDR3 DNA reads TGTGCCAGCACCGGGGGCGGGGAAAAACTGTTTTTT. Its translation is CASTGGGEKLFF. The V call is TRBV6-5, the J call TRBJ1-4; D possibly corresponds to TRBD1 (6 bases). The germline CDR1 and CDR2 sequences are MNHEY and SVGAGI. Trimming cost V 7 bases and J 8 bases, with 11 bases left between them. This CDR3 is built from 12 residues.

This clonotype was counted many times. The rearrangement links TRBV5-1 to TRBJ2-7, with TRBD1 matching 8 bases. CDR1 and CDR2 from the germline V gene are SGHRS and YFSETQ. Trimming at V came to 3 bases and at J to 2 bases, leaving 4 bases not matched to a gene. CDR3 size: 14 residues. This chain's CDR3 is CASSSGTGTYEQYF. The CDR3 DNA follows: TGCGCCAGCAGCTCAGGGACAGGAACCTACGAGCAGTACTTC.

In its sample, this clonotype was seen many times. The CDR3 here is CASGLGLAGGTDTQYF. CDR3 nucleotides: TGTGCTAGTGGTTTAGGACTAGCGGGAGGAACAGATACGCAGTATTTT. The J gene is TRBJ2-3, the V gene TRBV12-5, with TRBD2 matching over 14 bases. CDR1 is LGHNT and CDR2 is FRNRAP in the germline V gene. With V trimmed by 3 bases and J by 3 bases, 2 bases remained unmatched. CDR3 length: 16 residues.

This clonotype was seen at least ten times. The V and J genes are TRBV6-1 and TRBJ2-7; a weak D match, TRBD1 (6 bases). Trimming took 5 bases from V and 6 from J, leaving 11 bases between them. The CDR3 spans 12 residues. CDR1 is MNHNS, CDR2 SASEGT, per germline. The CDR3 loop is CASSNRVAEQYF. The CDR3 nucleotides are TGTGCCAGCAGTAACAGGGTTGCCGAGCAGTACTTC.

By share, this clonotype ranks as medium-sized (0.01 to 0.1%). This chain uses TRBV6-1 with TRBJ2-2, with 9 bases that match TRBD1. Germline CDR1 MNHNS, CDR2 SASEGT. Trimming took 7 bases from V and 3 from J; bases not matched to a gene: 3. The CDR3 has 14 amino acids. Here the CDR3 reads CASTWDRDTGELFF. In DNA, the CDR3 is TGTGCCAGCACCTGGGACAGGGACACCGGGGAGCTGTTTTTT.

This clonotype showed up many times. This chain connects TRBV5-1 to TRBJ2-1; D is undetermined. The CDR3 is made up of 12 amino acids. Per germline, CDR1 SGHRS and CDR2 YFSETQ. The V gene lost 3 bases and the J gene lost 5 bases, with 6 bases spanning the gap. This CDR3 reads CASSSENNEQFF. For the CDR3, the DNA is TGCGCCAGCAGCTCGGAGAACAATGAGCAGTTCTTC.

This clonotype was seen repeatedly, ten times or more. The genes are TRBV29-1 and TRBJ2-1, with a possible D match to TRBD1 (6 bases). Looked up from germline, CDR1 is SQVTM and CDR2 is ANQGSEA. V was clipped by 5 bases and J by 5 bases, with 16 bases between them. This CDR3 spans 14 amino acids. For the CDR3, the DNA is TGCAGCGTTCTATACCGGGACATGCACAATGAGCAGTTCTTC. It is translated as CSVLYRDMHNEQFF.

This clonotype appeared many times. The rearrangement links TRBV7-7 to TRBJ1-1, with D maybe TRBD1 (6 bases). The germline V gene encodes CDR1 SSHAT and CDR2 FNYEAQ (reference sequence). The CDR3 is made up of 16 amino acids. V was shortened by 0 bases and J by 5 bases, with 16 bases between the two germline ends. This CDR3 reads CASSLASQGPGTEAFF. In DNA form, the CDR3 reads TGTGCCAGCAGCTTAGCCTCTCAGGGGCCGGGAACTGAAGCTTTCTTT.

In this sample, this clonotype turned up many times. CDR3 in DNA: TGCGCCAGCAGTCAATCGGGCAGGGACAACTACAATGAGCAGTTCTTC. This sequence encodes CASSQSGRDNYNEQFF. The chain has TRBV23-1 and TRBJ2-1, with TRBD1 as a possible D gene (6 bases). TRBV23-1 falls under the ORF class, with uncertain function. V lost 0 bases to trimming and J lost 3 bases, with 12 bases between them. This CDR3 comprises 16 residues.

This clonotype was recorded at least ten times. The genes are TRBV5-6 and TRBJ2-7, with D possibly TRBD2 on 6 matching bases. The CDR3 runs to 14 residues. Germline-derived CDR1 and CDR2 are SGHDT and YYEEEE. V was pared by 0 bases and J by 2 bases, with 9 bases between. Here the CDR3 DNA reads TGTGCCAGCAGCTTGGCCGGGAGTGCCTACGAGCAGTACTTC. This codes for CASSLAGSAYEQYF.

This clonotype was recorded many times. The V and J genes are TRBV28 and TRBJ2-5; 8 bases agree with TRBD2. Per the germline V gene, CDR1 is MDHEN and CDR2 is SYDVKM. The length of the CDR3 is 15 residues. Germline trimming cut 1 base from V and 5 bases from J; bases unmatched to any gene: 6. In DNA, the CDR3 is TGTGCCAGCAGTTTATTAGCGGGATCGTCGGAGACCCAGTACTTC. Translating it yields CASSLLAGSSETQYF. Variable domain in full (rest from reference TRBV28 and TRBJ2-5): DVKVTQSSRYLVKRTGEKVFLECVQDMDHENMFWYRQDPGLGLRLIYFSYDVKMKEKGDIPEGYSVSREKKERFSLILESASTNQTSMYLCASSLLAGSSETQYFGPGTRLLVL.

This clonotype was seen ten or more times. J is TRBJ2-7 and V is TRBV3-1; either TRBD1 or TRBD2 may supply D (5 bases each). This CDR3 is built from 15 residues. The V end lost 0 bases, the J end lost 4 bases, and 13 bases lay between the germline ends. Germline V CDR1 and CDR2: LGHDT, YNNKEL (reference sequence). Here the CDR3 DNA reads TGTGCCAGCAGCCAAGAATCGGGACCAACGTACGAGCAGTACTTC. It specifies CASSQESGPTYEQYF.

This clonotype was seen repeatedly, ten times or more. V is TRBV11-2 and J is TRBJ1-1; D possibly corresponds to TRBD1 (5 bases). Trimming removed 2 bases from V and 3 bases from J, with 16 bases in between. The germline CDR1 and CDR2 sequences are SGHAT and FQNNGV. CDR3 length: 16 residues. The CDR3, as DNA: TGTGCCAGCAGCTTACAGGGTGGGGAATCGTACACTGAAGCTTTCTTT. It specifies CASSLQGGESYTEAFF.